Listed below are T cell receptor beta chains from one sample, sequenced in a study of CD8+ T cells in alopecia areata. Sequenced by immunoSEQ multiplex PCR; TCRdb stores in-frame clones only, minus some. The data contain about 200,000 clones, more than 30% of them seen just once; the ten biggest clones take up just under 0.5%. Sequencing was performed on CD4+ T cells sorted from blood, taken between weeks 30 and 35, from a patient treated with tofacitinib. These TCRs come from a human donor with alopecia areata. The CDR3 runs from the conserved cysteine through the conserved F or W. D genes are given only for firm matches. Rows give clone size only sometimes, using once, few, many, or a class for an expanded clone.

-	TRBV19	TRBD1	TRBJ1-5	TGTGCCAGTAGAATGACCGGGACAGGGGATCAGCCCCAGCATTTT	CASRMTGTGDQPQHF
-	TRBV4-1	TRBD1	TRBJ1-2	TGCGCCAGCAGCCAGGAGACAGGGCCACTTGGCTACACCTTC	CASSQETGPLGYTF
few	TRBV5-4	-	TRBJ1-2	TGTGCCAGCAGCGTGGACAGTTATGGCTACACCTTC	CASSVDSYGYTF
-	TRBV4-2	-	TRBJ2-1	TGTGCCAGCAGCCAATTCCCTAGCAGGGGCAATGAGCAGTTCTTC	CASSQFPSRGNEQFF
many	TRBV29-1	-	TRBJ1-2	TGCAGCGTTGCCAGCGCCACTTATGGCTACACCTTC	CSVASATYGYTF
-	TRBV7-2	TRBD1	TRBJ2-7	TGTGCCAGCAGCTTTAACAGGGGTTCGGGCGAGCAGTACTTC	CASSFNRGSGEQYF
few	TRBV9	-	TRBJ1-3	TGTGCCAGCAGCGTAGTTGGAAACACCATATATTTT	CASSVVGNTIYF
few	TRBV30	-	TRBJ1-1	TGTGCCTGGAGTTTAGGAGGGAACACTGAAGCTTTCTTT	CAWSLGGNTEAFF
-	TRBV5-1	-	TRBJ2-7	TGCGCCAGCAGCTTGCAGGGGATGGCCTACGAGCAGTACTTC	CASSLQGMAYEQYF
-	TRBV20-1	TRBD1	TRBJ2-7	TGCAGTGCTTCGGACAGGGTTGAGCAGTACTTC	CSASDRVEQYF
once	TRBV30	-	TRBJ1-1	TGTGCCTGGAGGGCACACACTGAAGCTTTCTTT	CAWRAHTEAFF
few	TRBV2	TRBD2	TRBJ2-1	TGTGCCAGCACGCTAGCGGGGGGACACAATGAGCAGTTCTTC	CASTLAGGHNEQFF
-	TRBV19	-	TRBJ2-7	TGTGCCAGTAGTGTCCCAGGGGCCTCCTACGAGCAGTACTTC	CASSVPGASYEQYF
-	TRBV7-9	-	TRBJ2-1	TGTGCCAGCAGCTTCGCCGGCTCCTACAATGAGCAGTTCTTC	CASSFAGSYNEQFF
-	TRBV5-1	TRBD2	TRBJ2-3	TGCGCCAGCAGCTTGTTCGGGACTAGCGCCACAGATACGCAGTATTTT	CASSLFGTSATDTQYF
-	TRBV9	-	TRBJ1-3	TGTGCCAGCAGCACCGGGGAACGGGGGGCAAACACCATATATTTT	CASSTGERGANTIYF
few	TRBV7-3	-	TRBJ1-2	TGTGCCAGCAGCTTAAAGGCAGAGTATGGCTACACCTTC	CASSLKAEYGYTF
-	TRBV27	TRBD1	TRBJ1-2	TGTGCCAGCAGTTTACAGGGGGCTAGCTATGGCTACACCTTC	CASSLQGASYGYTF
-	TRBV7-8	-	TRBJ2-7	TGTGCCAGCAGCACCACAGGGAACGAGCAGTACTTC	CASSTTGNEQYF
few	TRBV16	-	TRBJ1-2	TGTGCCAGCAGCCCCCAAGGGGTCGGCTACACCTTC	CASSPQGVGYTF